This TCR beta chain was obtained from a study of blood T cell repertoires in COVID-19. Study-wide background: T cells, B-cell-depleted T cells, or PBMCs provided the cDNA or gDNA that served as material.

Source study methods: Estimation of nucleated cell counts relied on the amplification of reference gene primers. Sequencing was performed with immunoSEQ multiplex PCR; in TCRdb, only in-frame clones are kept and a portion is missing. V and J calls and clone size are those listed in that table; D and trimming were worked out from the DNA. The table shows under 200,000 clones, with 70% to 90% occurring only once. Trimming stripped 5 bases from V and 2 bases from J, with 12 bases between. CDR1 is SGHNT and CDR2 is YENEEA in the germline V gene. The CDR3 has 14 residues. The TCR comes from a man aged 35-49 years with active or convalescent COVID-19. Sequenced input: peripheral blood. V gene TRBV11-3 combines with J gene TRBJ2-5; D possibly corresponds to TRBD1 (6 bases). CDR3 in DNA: TGTGCCAGCAGCACCCGGGACAAACAAGAGACCCAGTACTTC. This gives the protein CASSTRDKQETQYF.